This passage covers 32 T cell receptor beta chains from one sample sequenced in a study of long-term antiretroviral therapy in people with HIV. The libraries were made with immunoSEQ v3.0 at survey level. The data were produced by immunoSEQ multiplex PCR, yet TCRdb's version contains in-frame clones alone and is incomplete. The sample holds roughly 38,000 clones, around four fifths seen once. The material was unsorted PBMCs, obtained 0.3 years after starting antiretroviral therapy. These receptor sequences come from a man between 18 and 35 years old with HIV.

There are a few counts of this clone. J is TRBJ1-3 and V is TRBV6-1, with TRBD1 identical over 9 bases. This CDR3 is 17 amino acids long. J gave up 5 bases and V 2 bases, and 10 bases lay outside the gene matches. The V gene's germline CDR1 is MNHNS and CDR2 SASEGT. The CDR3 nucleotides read TGTGCCAGCAGTGAATTCATGGGACAGGGAATCAGAAACACCATATATTTT. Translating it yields CASSEFMGQGIRNTIYF.

The CDR3 nucleotides read TGTGCCAGCAGCTCCCGAGACTCGCCCTACAATGAGCAGTTCTTC. The encoded protein is CASSSRDSPYNEQFF. The chain is built from TRBV7-2 and TRBJ2-1; D is unresolved. This CDR3 has 15 amino acids. With 4 bases removed from V and 2 bases from J, the gap between germline ends came to 12 bases. The germline CDR1 and CDR2 sequences are SGHTA and FQGNSA.

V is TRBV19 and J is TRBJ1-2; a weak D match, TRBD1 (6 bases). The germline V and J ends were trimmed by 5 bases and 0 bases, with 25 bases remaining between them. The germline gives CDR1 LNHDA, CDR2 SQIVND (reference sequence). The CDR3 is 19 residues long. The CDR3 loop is CASSQTGQQDWGPNYGYTF. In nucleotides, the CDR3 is TGTGCCAGTAGTCAGACAGGACAACAGGACTGGGGTCCTAACTATGGCTACACCTTC.

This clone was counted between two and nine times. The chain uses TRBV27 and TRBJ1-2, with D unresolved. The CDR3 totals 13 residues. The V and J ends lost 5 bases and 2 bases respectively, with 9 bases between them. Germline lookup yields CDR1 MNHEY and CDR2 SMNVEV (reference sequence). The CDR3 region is CASSQSRNYGYTF. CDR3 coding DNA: TGTGCCAGCAGTCAAAGTCGGAACTATGGCTACACCTTC.

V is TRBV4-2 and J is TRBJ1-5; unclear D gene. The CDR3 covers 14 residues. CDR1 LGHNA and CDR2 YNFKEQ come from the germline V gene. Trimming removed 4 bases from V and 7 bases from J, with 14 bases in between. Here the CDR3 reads CASSRGGGEQPQHF. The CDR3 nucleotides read TGTGCCAGCAGCCGCGGTGGTGGGGAACAGCCCCAGCATTTT.

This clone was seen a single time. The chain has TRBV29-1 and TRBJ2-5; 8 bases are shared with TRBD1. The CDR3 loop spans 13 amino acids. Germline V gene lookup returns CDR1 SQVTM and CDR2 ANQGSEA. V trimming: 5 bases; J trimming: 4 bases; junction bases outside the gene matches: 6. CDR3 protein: CSVREQGGETQYF. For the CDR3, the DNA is TGCAGCGTTCGGGAACAGGGGGGAGAGACCCAGTACTTC.

CDR3 DNA: TGTGCCAGCAGTGAAGCGCTAGGTGGAGGGGGTGGCTATGGCTACACCTTC. Translated, it gives CASSEALGGGGGYGYTF. The chain joins TRBV6-1 to TRBJ1-2; a weak D match, TRBD1 (6 bases). The germline V and J ends were trimmed by 0 bases and 4 bases, with 18 bases remaining between them. The CDR3 runs to 17 residues. CDR1 is MNHNS, CDR2 SASEGT, per germline.

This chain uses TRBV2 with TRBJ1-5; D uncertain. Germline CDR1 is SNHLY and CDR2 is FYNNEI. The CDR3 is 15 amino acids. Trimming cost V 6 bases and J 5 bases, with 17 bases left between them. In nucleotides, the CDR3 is TGTGCCAGCAGCCCAGACATTGGGAGGGATCAGCCCCAGCATTTT. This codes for CASSPDIGRDQPQHF.

CDR3 loop: CASSILTEAFF. DNA of the CDR3: TGTGCCAGTAGTATACTAACAGAAGCTTTCTTT. The rearrangement uses TRBV19 and TRBJ1-1; D not certain. The CDR3 length is 11 residues. Trimming stripped 2 bases from V and 8 bases from J, with 6 bases between. Germline CDR1 and CDR2: LNHDA and SQIVND (reference sequence).

DNA for the CDR3: TGTGCCAGCAGCTTGGTGGTAGCGGGAGGGTACGAGACCCAGTACTTC. This translates into CASSLVVAGGYETQYF. The V call is TRBV5-6, the J call TRBJ2-5; 11 bases are shared with TRBD2. Germline V gene lookup returns CDR1 SGHDT and CDR2 YYEEEE. V lost 0 bases, J lost 5 bases, and 6 bases stayed unmatched. This CDR3 is built from 16 residues.

This CDR3 is CASTSPASGYSTDTQYF. The CDR3 DNA reads as TGTGCCAGCACCTCCCCGGCCAGCGGATATAGCACAGATACGCAGTATTTT. The chain uses TRBV9 and TRBJ2-3, with D perhaps TRBD2 (5 bases). Looked up from germline, CDR1 is SGDLS and CDR2 is YYNGEE. Deletions cut 6 bases from V and 0 bases from J, with 20 bases between. This CDR3 has 17 residues.

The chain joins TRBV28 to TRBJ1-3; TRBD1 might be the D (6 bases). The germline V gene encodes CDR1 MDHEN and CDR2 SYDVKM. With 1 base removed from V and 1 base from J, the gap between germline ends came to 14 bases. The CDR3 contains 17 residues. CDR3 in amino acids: CASSLYYGGASGNTIYF. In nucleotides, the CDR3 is TGTGCCAGCAGTTTATATTACGGGGGCGCGTCTGGAAACACCATATATTTT.

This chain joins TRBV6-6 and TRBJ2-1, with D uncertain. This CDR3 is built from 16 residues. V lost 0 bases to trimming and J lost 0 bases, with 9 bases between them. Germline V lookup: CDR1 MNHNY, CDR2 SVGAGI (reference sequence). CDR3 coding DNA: TGTGCCAGCAGTTACTCATTCGCGTCCTCCTACAATGAGCAGTTCTTC. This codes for CASSYSFASSYNEQFF.

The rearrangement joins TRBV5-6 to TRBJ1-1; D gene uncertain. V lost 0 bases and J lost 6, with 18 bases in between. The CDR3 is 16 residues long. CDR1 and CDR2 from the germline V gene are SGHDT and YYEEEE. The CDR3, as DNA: TGTGCCAGCAGCTTGGTTGGGTCGGGGTTGGACGCTGAAGCTTTCTTT. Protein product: CASSLVGSGLDAEAFF.

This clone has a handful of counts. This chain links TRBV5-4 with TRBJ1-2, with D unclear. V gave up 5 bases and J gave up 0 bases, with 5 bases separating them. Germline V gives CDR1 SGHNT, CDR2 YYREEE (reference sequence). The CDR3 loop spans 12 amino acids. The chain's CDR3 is CASRSTNYGYTF. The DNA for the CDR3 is TGTGCCAGCAGGAGCACTAACTATGGCTACACCTTC.

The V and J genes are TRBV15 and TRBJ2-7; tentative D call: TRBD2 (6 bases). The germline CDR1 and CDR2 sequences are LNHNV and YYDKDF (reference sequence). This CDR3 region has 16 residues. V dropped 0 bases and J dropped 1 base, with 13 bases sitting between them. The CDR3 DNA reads TGTGCCACCAGCAGAGATTTTCGGGAGCGATCCTACGAGCAGTACTTC. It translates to CATSRDFRERSYEQYF.

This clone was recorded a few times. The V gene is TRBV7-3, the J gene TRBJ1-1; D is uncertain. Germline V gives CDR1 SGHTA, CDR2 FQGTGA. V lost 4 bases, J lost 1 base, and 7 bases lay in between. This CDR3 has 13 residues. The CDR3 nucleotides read TGTGCCAGCAGCTCTCAGACGAACACTGAAGCTTTCTTT. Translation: CASSSQTNTEAFF.

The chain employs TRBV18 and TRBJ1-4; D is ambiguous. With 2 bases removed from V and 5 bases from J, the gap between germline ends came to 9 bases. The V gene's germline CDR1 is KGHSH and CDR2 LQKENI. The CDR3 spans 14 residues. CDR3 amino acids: CASSPSRENEKLFF. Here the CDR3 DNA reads TGTGCCAGCTCACCATCCAGAGAGAATGAAAAACTGTTTTTT. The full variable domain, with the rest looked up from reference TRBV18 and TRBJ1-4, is NAGVMQNPRHLVRRRGQEARLRCSPMKGHSHVYWYRQLPEEGLKFMVYLQKENIIDESGMPKERFSAEFPKEGPSILRIQQVVRGDSAAYFCASSPSRENEKLFFGSGTQLSVL.

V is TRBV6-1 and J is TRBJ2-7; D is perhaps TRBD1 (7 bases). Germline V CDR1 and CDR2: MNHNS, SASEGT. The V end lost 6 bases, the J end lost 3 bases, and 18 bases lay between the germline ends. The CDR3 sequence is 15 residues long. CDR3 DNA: TGTGCCAGCAGGGAGGGACAGTTTGGGGACTACGAGCAGTACTTC. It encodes CASREGQFGDYEQYF.

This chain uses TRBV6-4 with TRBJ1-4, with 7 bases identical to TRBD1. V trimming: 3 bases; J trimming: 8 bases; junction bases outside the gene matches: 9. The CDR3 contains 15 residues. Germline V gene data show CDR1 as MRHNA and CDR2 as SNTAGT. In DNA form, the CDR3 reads TGTGCCAGCAGTGAAGTGACAGGGTTGATGGAAAAACTGTTTTTT. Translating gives CASSEVTGLMEKLFF.

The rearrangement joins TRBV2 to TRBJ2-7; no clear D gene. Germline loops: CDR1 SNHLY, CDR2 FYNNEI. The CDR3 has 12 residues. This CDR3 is CALLWAENEQYF. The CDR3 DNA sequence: TGTGCTCTCCTTTGGGCTGAAAACGAGCAGTACTTC.

The DNA of the CDR3 is TGTGCCAGCAGCCGCCCCGACCGCATCAACGAGCAGTACTTC. Translated, it gives CASSRPDRINEQYF. The chain carries TRBV7-2 and TRBJ2-7; D ambiguous. V gave up 5 bases and J gave up 5 bases, with 16 bases separating them. The germline V gene has CDR1 SGHTA and CDR2 FQGNSA. CDR3 size: 14 residues.

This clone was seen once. The CDR3 spells CASSGSQGNTEAFF. The CDR3 DNA sequence: TGTGCCAGCTCAGGCTCGCAGGGGAACACTGAAGCTTTCTTT. The chain employs TRBV18 and TRBJ1-1; tentative D call: TRBD1 (5 bases). Per the germline V gene, CDR1 is KGHSH and CDR2 is LQKENI. Trimming took off 5 bases at V and 1 base at J, with 11 bases between the two ends. There are 14 residues in the CDR3.

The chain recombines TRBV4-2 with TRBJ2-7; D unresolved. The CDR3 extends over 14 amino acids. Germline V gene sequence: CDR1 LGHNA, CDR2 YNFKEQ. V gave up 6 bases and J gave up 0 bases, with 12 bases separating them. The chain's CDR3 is CASSGVSSSYEQYF. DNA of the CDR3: TGTGCCAGCAGTGGCGTATCTAGCTCCTACGAGCAGTACTTC.

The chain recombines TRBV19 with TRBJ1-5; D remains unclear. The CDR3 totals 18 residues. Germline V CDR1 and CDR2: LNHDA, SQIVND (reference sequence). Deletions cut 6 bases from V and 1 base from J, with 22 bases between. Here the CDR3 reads CASSQRREDSTSNQPQHF. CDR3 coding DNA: TGTGCCAGTAGCCAACGACGGGAGGACTCTACCAGCAATCAGCCCCAGCATTTT.

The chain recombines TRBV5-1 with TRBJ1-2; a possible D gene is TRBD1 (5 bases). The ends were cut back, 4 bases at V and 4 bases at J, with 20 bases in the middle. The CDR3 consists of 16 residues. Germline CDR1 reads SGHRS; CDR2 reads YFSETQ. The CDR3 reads CASSQGTAAGGYGYTF. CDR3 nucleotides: TGCGCCAGCAGCCAAGGGACCGCGGCAGGTGGCTATGGCTACACCTTC.

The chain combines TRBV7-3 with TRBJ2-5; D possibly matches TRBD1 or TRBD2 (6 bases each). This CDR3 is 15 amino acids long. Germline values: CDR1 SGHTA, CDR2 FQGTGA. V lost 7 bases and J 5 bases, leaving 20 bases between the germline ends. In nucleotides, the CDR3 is TGTGCCAGCAAGGCCCGCGGGGCAAGGGGGGAGACCCAGTACTTC. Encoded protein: CASKARGARGETQYF.

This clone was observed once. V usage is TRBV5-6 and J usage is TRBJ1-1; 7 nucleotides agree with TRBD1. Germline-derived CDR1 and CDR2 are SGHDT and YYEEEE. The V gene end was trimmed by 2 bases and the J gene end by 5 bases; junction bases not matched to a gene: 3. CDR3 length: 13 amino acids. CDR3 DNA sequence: TGTGCCAGCAGCTTCTCCAGGGGGACTGAAGCTTTCTTT. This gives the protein CASSFSRGTEAFF.

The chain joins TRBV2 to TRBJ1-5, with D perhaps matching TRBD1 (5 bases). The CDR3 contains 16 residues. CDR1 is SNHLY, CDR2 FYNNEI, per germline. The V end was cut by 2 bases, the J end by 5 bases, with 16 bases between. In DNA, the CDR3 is TGTGCCAGCAGTGAAACGGTCATCGGGGGGGATCAGCCCCAGCATTTT. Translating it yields CASSETVIGGDQPQHF. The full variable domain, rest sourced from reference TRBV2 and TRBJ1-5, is EPEVTQTPSHQVTQMGQEVILRCVPISNHLYFYWYRQILGQKVEFLVSFYNNEISEKSEIFDDQFSVERPDGSNFTLKIRSTKLEDSAMYFCASSETVIGGDQPQHFGDGTRLSIL.

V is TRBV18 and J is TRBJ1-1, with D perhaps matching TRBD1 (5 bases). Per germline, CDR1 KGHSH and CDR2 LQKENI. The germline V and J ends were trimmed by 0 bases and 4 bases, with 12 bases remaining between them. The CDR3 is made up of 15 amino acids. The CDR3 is CASSPPQGKVTEAFF. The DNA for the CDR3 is TGTGCCAGCTCACCACCTCAGGGTAAGGTCACTGAAGCTTTCTTT. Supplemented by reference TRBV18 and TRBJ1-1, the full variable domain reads NAGVMQNPRHLVRRRGQEARLRCSPMKGHSHVYWYRQLPEEGLKFMVYLQKENIIDESGMPKERFSAEFPKEGPSILRIQQVVRGDSAAYFCASSPPQGKVTEAFFGQGTRLTVV.

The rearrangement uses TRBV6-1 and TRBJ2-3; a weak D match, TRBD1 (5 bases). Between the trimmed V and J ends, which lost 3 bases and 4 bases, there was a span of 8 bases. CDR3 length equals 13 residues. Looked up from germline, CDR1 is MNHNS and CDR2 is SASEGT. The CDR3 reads CASSEAGPDTQYF. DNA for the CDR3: TGTGCCAGCAGTGAGGCAGGGCCAGATACGCAGTATTTT.

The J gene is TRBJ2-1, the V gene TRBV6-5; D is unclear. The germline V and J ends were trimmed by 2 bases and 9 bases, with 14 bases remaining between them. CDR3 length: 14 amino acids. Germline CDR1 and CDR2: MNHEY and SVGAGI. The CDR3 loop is CASSYPDVRAEQFF. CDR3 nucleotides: TGTGCCAGCAGTTACCCGGACGTTCGTGCTGAGCAGTTCTTC.